These 9 T cell receptor beta chains came from one sample sequenced in a study of cytomegalovirus exposure and HLA in healthy donors. Primers for the PCR totalled 60 Vbeta and 13 Jbeta. Sequencing was performed with immunoSEQ multiplex PCR; in TCRdb, only in-frame clones are kept and a portion is missing. The repertoire holds 100,000 to 150,000 clones, roughly 80% seen once, with more than 2.5% in the top ten. Material: PBMCs. Source of these receptors: a woman in her 50s in good health and CMV-seronegative.

This clone was counted a few times. The J gene is TRBJ1-5, the V gene TRBV30; 9 bases map to TRBD1. With V trimmed by 6 bases and J by 6 bases, 6 bases remained unmatched. CDR3 length: 13 amino acids. Germline CDR1 and CDR2: GTSNPN and SVGIG (reference sequence). Here the CDR3 reads CACQKQGAQPQHF. The CDR3 coding sequence is TGTGCCTGTCAAAAACAGGGGGCTCAGCCCCAGCATTTT.

V and J are TRBV10-3 and TRBJ1-5; tentatively, D is TRBD1 (5 bases). This CDR3 region has 13 residues. V shed 7 bases and J shed 6 bases, with 13 bases lying between them. CDR1 ENHRY and CDR2 SYGVKD come from the germline V gene. CDR3 region: CAITQGGGQPQHF. The CDR3 nucleotides read TGTGCCATCACCCAGGGTGGTGGTCAGCCCCAGCATTTT.

V is TRBV4-3 and J is TRBJ2-7, with no clear D. Germline CDR1 LGHNA, CDR2 YSLEER. The CDR3 runs to 14 residues. V lost 0 bases and J 4 bases, leaving 10 bases between the germline ends. CDR3 sequence: CASSQDLAEYEQYF. CDR3 nucleotide sequence: TGCGCCAGCAGCCAAGATTTGGCCGAATACGAGCAGTACTTC.

The chain carries TRBV7-3 and TRBJ1-1; perhaps TRBD1 as D (5 bases). The CDR3 runs 14 residues. V lost 0 bases, J lost 4 bases, and 9 bases lay in between. Germline CDR1 reads SGHTA; CDR2 reads FQGTGA. The CDR3 reads CASSLTPDSTEAFF. The CDR3 DNA sequence: TGTGCCAGCAGCTTAACCCCCGACAGCACTGAAGCTTTCTTT.

Remarks on this clone: At one end, the junction sequence differs from germline, possibly due to a read error. The CDR3 region has the DNA TGTTCCAGCAGCTTACTGTCAGGGGGGAGTGATGAGCAGTTCTTC. This codes for CSSSLLSGGSDEQFF. This chain links TRBV7-9 with TRBJ2-1, with D tentatively TRBD1 (7 bases). The CDR3 has 15 residues. Germline CDR1 and CDR2: SEHNR and FQNEAQ (reference sequence).

Details on this clone: This specimen includes other DNA sequences encoding the same CDR3. This CDR3 reads CASSLSSYEQYF. In DNA, the CDR3 is TGTGCCAGCAGCTTGAGCTCCTACGAGCAGTACTTC. The chain links TRBV11-2 to TRBJ2-7; D is unclear. V lost 3 bases and J 0 bases, leaving 3 bases between the germline ends. CDR3 length equals 12 residues. From germline, CDR1 is SGHAT and CDR2 FQNNGV. Combining the CDR3 with reference TRBV11-2 and TRBJ2-7 gives the whole variable domain EAGVAQSPRYKIIEKRQSVAFWCNPISGHATLYWYQQILGQGPKLLIQFQNNGVVDDSQLPKDRFSAERLKGVDSTLKIQPAKLEDSAVYLCASSLSSYEQYFGPGTRLTVT.

The chain employs TRBV4-3 and TRBJ1-3; 7 positions agree with TRBD1. V shed 0 bases and J 7 bases; nucleotides not matched to a gene: 6. There are 15 residues in the CDR3. The germline V gene encodes CDR1 LGHNA and CDR2 YSLEER. CDR3 nucleotide sequence: TGCGCCAGCAGCCAAGATGCACAGGGGAAGAACACCATATATTTT. Amino acids: CASSQDAQGKNTIYF.

This clone was seen a few times. This chain joins TRBV27 and TRBJ1-2; possible D gene TRBD1, 5 bases. Germline V gives CDR1 MNHEY, CDR2 SMNVEV (reference sequence). The CDR3 contains 13 residues. The V end lost 2 bases, the J end lost 8 bases, and 12 bases lay between the germline ends. The CDR3 here is CASSLMGGGGYTF. The CDR3 DNA sequence: TGTGCCAGCAGTTTAATGGGGGGAGGCGGCTACACCTTC.

The chain combines TRBV30 with TRBJ2-7, with TRBD1 matching 8 bases. CDR1 GTSNPN and CDR2 SVGIG come from the germline V gene (reference sequence). V shed 4 bases and J 3 bases; nucleotides not matched to a gene: 5. The CDR3 loop spans 13 amino acids. The CDR3 loop reads CAWNRDRRYEQYF. The CDR3 DNA reads as TGTGCCTGGAACCGGGACAGGCGCTACGAGCAGTACTTC.